This is a list of T cell receptor beta chains from one sample in a study of blood T cells in healthy people across ages. From the 5' RACE reads, TCRdb called clonotypes with MiXCR, one entry per CDR3 protein. The sample consists of fewer than 800,000 distinct CDR3 sequences, about a third of them appearing once. Sequenced: blood. The receptor source for this set is a woman of 80 years or more in good health. Each CDR3 is given with its conserved first and last residue. A D gene is named only where the DNA matches it firmly. Clone size is shown for a subset of rows, as once, few, many or a class of expanded clone.

V gene: TRBV6-6
clone size: few
D gene: .
J gene: TRBJ2-5
CDR3 protein: CASRFGGGGETQYF
CDR3 DNA: TGTGCCAGCAGATTCGGGGGAGGGGGAGAGACCCAGTACTTC

V gene: TRBV12-2
clone size: .
D gene: .
J gene: TRBJ2-5
CDR3 protein: CASRKGRKETQYF
CDR3 DNA: TGTGCAAGTCGCAAAGGACGGAAAGAGACCCAGTACTTC

V gene: TRBV7-9
clone size: many
D gene: TRBD1
J gene: TRBJ2-7
CDR3 protein: CASSRPGTGHEQYF
CDR3 DNA: TGTGCCAGCAGCCGACCCGGGACAGGGCACGAGCAGTACTTC

V gene: TRBV7-9
clone size: few
D gene: .
J gene: TRBJ1-1
CDR3 protein: CASSLAGRGDAFF
CDR3 DNA: TGTGCCAGCAGCTTAGCGGGGAGGGGGGACGCTTTCTTT

V gene: TRBV5-1
clone size: .
D gene: .
J gene: TRBJ1-2
CDR3 protein: CASSLAETQWGYTF
CDR3 DNA: TGCGCCAGCAGCTTGGCCGAGACCCAGTGGGGCTACACCTTC

V gene: TRBV30
clone size: few
D gene: .
J gene: TRBJ2-1
CDR3 protein: CAWNPLENEQFF
CDR3 DNA: TGTGCCTGGAACCCCCTGGAAAATGAGCAGTTCTTC

V gene: TRBV5-1
clone size: many
D gene: .
J gene: TRBJ2-1
CDR3 protein: CASSLGGGGINEQFF
CDR3 DNA: TGCGCCAGCAGCTTGGGTGGAGGGGGAATAAATGAGCAGTTCTTC

V gene: TRBV28
clone size: .
D gene: .
J gene: TRBJ2-5
CDR3 protein: CASSLFRVQETQYF
CDR3 DNA: TGTGCCAGCAGTTTATTCAGGGTCCAAGAGACCCAGTACTTC

V gene: TRBV6-1
clone size: many
D gene: .
J gene: TRBJ2-7
CDR3 protein: CASSSRTTYEQYF
CDR3 DNA: TGTGCCAGCAGTTCCCGGACAACCTACGAGCAGTACTTC

V gene: TRBV4-2
clone size: few
D gene: .
J gene: TRBJ1-1
CDR3 protein: CASSQDTRFTTEAFF
CDR3 DNA: TGTGCCAGCAGCCAAGATACCCGCTTTACCACTGAAGCTTTCTTT

V gene: TRBV12-3/TRBV12-4
clone size: many
D gene: .
J gene: TRBJ2-5
CDR3 protein: CASSFSGFGETQYF
CDR3 DNA: TGTGCCAGCAGTTTTTCCGGGTTTGGGGAGACCCAGTACTTC

V gene: TRBV7-2
clone size: .
D gene: .
J gene: TRBJ1-1
CDR3 protein: CASSFDSGLMNTEAFF
CDR3 DNA: TGTGCCAGCAGCTTTGACAGTGGACTTATGAACACTGAAGCTTTCTTT

V gene: TRBV7-2
clone size: once
D gene: .
J gene: TRBJ2-1
CDR3 protein: CASSGKRVRSYNEQFF
CDR3 DNA: TGTGCCAGCAGCGGCAAGCGGGTCCGCTCCTACAATGAGCAGTTCTTC

V gene: TRBV7-2
clone size: .
D gene: .
J gene: TRBJ2-3
CDR3 protein: CASSGDSHFTDTQYF
CDR3 DNA: TGTGCCAGCAGCGGGGACTCTCATTTCACAGATACGCAGTATTTT

V gene: TRBV11-2
clone size: many
D gene: .
J gene: TRBJ2-3
CDR3 protein: CASSFLGGGADTQYF
CDR3 DNA: TGTGCCAGCAGCTTCCTAGGGGGGGGGGCAGATACGCAGTATTTT

V gene: TRBV5-5
clone size: many
D gene: TRBD2
J gene: TRBJ2-3
CDR3 protein: CASSWGLAGSSTDTQYF
CDR3 DNA: TGTGCCAGCAGCTGGGGACTAGCCGGTTCTAGCACAGATACGCAGTATTTT

V gene: TRBV12-3/TRBV12-4
clone size: many
D gene: .
J gene: TRBJ2-1
CDR3 protein: CASSLVGSSSYNEQFF
CDR3 DNA: TGTGCCAGCAGTTTGGTGGGTTCGAGCTCCTACAATGAGCAGTTCTTC

V gene: TRBV29-1
clone size: many
D gene: TRBD2
J gene: TRBJ2-1
CDR3 protein: CSVARGGRGNEQFF
CDR3 DNA: TGCAGCGTCGCACGGGGGGGCCGCGGCAATGAGCAGTTCTTC

V gene: TRBV6-5
clone size: .
D gene: .
J gene: TRBJ1-1
CDR3 protein: CASSYRGANTEAFF
CDR3 DNA: TGTGCCAGCAGTTACCGAGGGGCGAACACTGAAGCTTTCTTT

V gene: TRBV6-6
clone size: many
D gene: .
J gene: TRBJ1-4
CDR3 protein: CASSYLRGANEKLFF
CDR3 DNA: TGTGCCAGCAGTTACCTCAGGGGCGCTAATGAAAAACTGTTTTTT

V gene: TRBV20-1
clone size: many
D gene: TRBD2
J gene: TRBJ2-3
CDR3 protein: CSVQASGGPTDTQYF
CDR3 DNA: TGCAGTGTTCAGGCGTCGGGGGGACCGACAGATACGCAGTATTTT

V gene: TRBV7-2
clone size: .
D gene: .
J gene: TRBJ1-5
CDR3 protein: CASSYGEGPQPQHF
CDR3 DNA: TGTGCCAGCAGCTACGGGGAGGGCCCTCAGCCCCAGCATTTT

V gene: TRBV5-1
clone size: .
D gene: .
J gene: TRBJ2-3
CDR3 protein: CASRTGSSSDTQYF
CDR3 DNA: TGCGCCAGCAGGACCGGGTCTAGCTCAGATACGCAGTATTTT

V gene: TRBV25-1
clone size: many
D gene: TRBD1
J gene: TRBJ2-3
CDR3 protein: CASSDRQGYTDTQYF
CDR3 DNA: TGTGCCAGCAGTGACCGACAGGGCTACACAGATACGCAGTATTTT

V gene: TRBV20-1
clone size: .
D gene: TRBD1
J gene: TRBJ1-1
CDR3 protein: CSAPRDRGTEAFF
CDR3 DNA: TGCAGTGCTCCCCGGGACAGGGGTACTGAAGCTTTCTTT

V gene: TRBV20-1
clone size: .
D gene: TRBD1
J gene: TRBJ1-2
CDR3 protein: CSARSFRGLGYTF
CDR3 DNA: TGCAGTGCTAGAAGCTTCAGGGGGCTCGGCTACACCTTC

V gene: TRBV6-2/TRBV6-3
clone size: many
D gene: TRBD1
J gene: TRBJ2-5
CDR3 protein: CASRTGTGESQYF
CDR3 DNA: TGTGCCAGCAGAACCGGGACAGGGGAAAGCCAGTACTTC

V gene: TRBV30
clone size: few
D gene: .
J gene: TRBJ1-5
CDR3 protein: CAWSVGYRSNQPQHF
CDR3 DNA: TGTGCCTGGAGTGTAGGGTACAGATCCAATCAGCCCCAGCATTTT

V gene: TRBV7-9
clone size: many
D gene: .
J gene: TRBJ2-7
CDR3 protein: CASSLTGRKSYEQYF
CDR3 DNA: TGTGCCAGCAGTCTAACAGGGAGGAAATCCTACGAGCAGTACTTC

V gene: TRBV20-1
clone size: .
D gene: TRBD2
J gene: TRBJ2-5
CDR3 protein: CSATRGTSGETQYF
CDR3 DNA: TGCAGTGCTACCAGAGGGACTAGTGGGGAGACCCAGTACTTC

V gene: TRBV9
clone size: many
D gene: TRBD1
J gene: TRBJ2-1
CDR3 protein: CASSGGTERSKPNNEQFF
CDR3 DNA: TGTGCCAGCAGCGGGGGGACAGAAAGGTCCAAACCTAACAATGAGCAGTTCTTC

V gene: TRBV7-2
clone size: many
D gene: TRBD2
J gene: TRBJ2-7
CDR3 protein: CASSLLAGGNSYEQYF
CDR3 DNA: TGTGCCAGCAGCTTACTCGCGGGGGGGAACTCCTACGAGCAGTACTTC

V gene: TRBV2
clone size: .
D gene: TRBD2
J gene: TRBJ2-1
CDR3 protein: CASSDRTSGGNEQFF
CDR3 DNA: TGTGCCAGCAGTGATCGGACTAGCGGGGGGAATGAGCAGTTCTTC

V gene: TRBV20-1
clone size: many
D gene: .
J gene: TRBJ2-7
CDR3 protein: CSARQSSYEQYF
CDR3 DNA: TGCAGTGCTCGACAGAGCTCCTACGAGCAGTACTTC

V gene: TRBV7-9
clone size: .
D gene: .
J gene: TRBJ2-3
CDR3 protein: CASSLLSGNTDTQYF
CDR3 DNA: TGTGCCAGCAGCTTGTTATCGGGGAACACAGATACGCAGTATTTT

V gene: TRBV7-2
clone size: .
D gene: .
J gene: TRBJ2-5
CDR3 protein: CASGLQSGRETQYF
CDR3 DNA: TGTGCCAGCGGCTTACAATCGGGGAGGGAGACCCAGTACTTC

V gene: TRBV4-2
clone size: many
D gene: .
J gene: TRBJ1-1
CDR3 protein: CASSQASTAHEAFF
CDR3 DNA: TGTGCCAGCAGCCAAGCAAGTACAGCTCATGAAGCTTTCTTT

V gene: TRBV30
clone size: .
D gene: .
J gene: TRBJ1-5
CDR3 protein: CAWSKKGMSNQPQHF
CDR3 DNA: TGTGCCTGGAGTAAGAAGGGCATGAGCAATCAGCCCCAGCATTTT

V gene: TRBV4-1
clone size: many
D gene: .
J gene: TRBJ2-1
CDR3 protein: CASSIAERQFF
CDR3 DNA: TGCGCCAGCAGCATAGCGGAGCGGCAGTTCTTC

V gene: TRBV5-6
clone size: many
D gene: .
J gene: TRBJ2-1
CDR3 protein: CASSRMSQELATYNEQFF
CDR3 DNA: TGTGCCAGCAGCCGTATGTCACAGGAACTAGCTACCTACAATGAGCAGTTCTTC

V gene: TRBV7-2
clone size: .
D gene: .
J gene: TRBJ2-6
CDR3 protein: CASSYRMSGANVLTF
CDR3 DNA: TGTGCCAGCAGCTACCGTATGTCTGGGGCCAACGTCCTGACTTTC